This entry lists 16 T cell receptor beta chains sequenced from one sample in a study of cytomegalovirus exposure and HLA in healthy donors. PCR employed 60 Vbeta and 13 Jbeta primers. Produced via immunoSEQ multiplex PCR; TCRdb's table is partial and in-frame only. The sample includes roughly 100,000 clones, 60% to 85% of them seen just once. The material sequenced was PBMCs. The source of these receptors is a female donor in good health and CMV-seropositive.

The V call is TRBV11-3, the J call TRBJ2-2; maybe TRBD1 (6 bases). Germline V lookup: CDR1 SGHNT, CDR2 YENEEA. CDR3 size: 16 residues. V lost 6 bases and J lost 5, with 19 bases in between. For the CDR3, the DNA is TGTGCCAGCAGTCCGGGCCTGGGGGCGCGTACCGGGGAGCTGTTTTTT. It encodes CASSPGLGARTGELFF.

This clone was seen more than once but under ten times. V gene TRBV29-1 combines with J gene TRBJ2-7; possibly TRBD2 for D (6 bases). V gave up 3 bases and J gave up 2 bases, with 20 bases separating them. The CDR3 is 16 amino acids. Germline lookup yields CDR1 SQVTM and CDR2 ANQGSEA. The CDR3 is CSVEAPGGEYPYEQYF. CDR3 bases: TGCAGCGTTGAGGCCCCCGGCGGGGAGTATCCCTACGAGCAGTACTTC.

The genes are TRBV29-1 and TRBJ1-1; unclear D gene. The CDR3 is 13 amino acids. Germline CDR1 reads SQVTM; CDR2 reads ANQGSEA. V lost 3 bases and J lost 0, with 8 bases in between. DNA of the CDR3: TGCAGCGTTGACACAGTAATGAACACTGAAGCTTTCTTT. It encodes CSVDTVMNTEAFF.

This sequence joins TRBV5-6 and TRBJ2-7; TRBD1 agrees at 12 bases. The germline V gene encodes CDR1 SGHDT and CDR2 YYEEEE. CDR3 length equals 15 residues. With 4 bases clipped from V and 4 bases from J, the junction kept 6 bases outside the gene matches. The CDR3 spells CASSGGTGGRYEQYF. For the CDR3, the DNA is TGTGCCAGCAGCGGTGGGACAGGGGGCCGGTACGAGCAGTACTTC.

The V call is TRBV7-9, the J call TRBJ2-7; TRBD1 matches at 10 bases. Per the germline V gene, CDR1 is SEHNR and CDR2 is FQNEAQ (reference sequence). V shed 2 bases, J shed 3 bases, and the junction held 4 bases outside the gene matches. The CDR3 covers 15 residues. The CDR3 DNA follows: TGTGCCAGCAGCTTAATAGGGACAGGGGACTACGAGCAGTACTTC. Protein product: CASSLIGTGDYEQYF.

This rearrangement joins TRBV20-1 to TRBJ2-7; no reliable D call. Germline V gives CDR1 DFQATT, CDR2 SNEGSKA (reference sequence). This CDR3 has 11 amino acids. The germline V and J ends were trimmed by 0 bases and 6 bases, with 6 bases remaining between them. Here the CDR3 DNA reads TGCAGTGCTAGAGATCCTCTCGAGCAGTACTTC. Encoded protein: CSARDPLEQYF.

The chain couples TRBV6-1 to TRBJ1-5; 7 bases are shared with TRBD1. Unmatched junction bases numbered 5, after V lost 6 bases and J lost 0 bases. The CDR3 consists of 15 residues. Germline-derived CDR1 and CDR2 are MNHNS and SASEGT. The CDR3 reads CASSSGQVSNQPQHF. The CDR3 bases are TGTGCCAGCAGCTCAGGACAGGTTAGCAATCAGCCCCAGCATTTT.

The genes are TRBV28 and TRBJ2-7; 11 nucleotides agree with TRBD2. Germline V gene sequence: CDR1 MDHEN, CDR2 SYDVKM. V lost 8 bases to trimming and J lost 0 bases; unmatched junction nucleotides: 12. There are 17 residues in the CDR3. The CDR3 here is CASHEAISGRASYEQYF. CDR3 in DNA: TGTGCCAGCCATGAGGCAATTAGCGGGAGGGCCTCCTACGAGCAGTACTTC.

This clone was observed a few times. The V call is TRBV7-2, the J call TRBJ1-2; D possibly corresponds to TRBD1 (6 bases). Per germline, CDR1 SGHTA and CDR2 FQGNSA. CDR3 length equals 18 residues. V was shortened by 1 base and J by 3 bases, with 21 bases between the two germline ends. CDR3: CASSLDRPGDTSDYGYTF. CDR3 DNA sequence: TGTGCCAGCAGCTTAGACCGCCCCGGGGACACCTCGGACTATGGCTACACCTTC.

This clone was counted a single time. V and J are TRBV5-1 and TRBJ2-1, with D maybe TRBD2 (6 bases). V was shortened by 5 bases and J by 0 bases, with 18 bases between the two germline ends. The CDR3 is 17 amino acids. CDR1 SGHRS and CDR2 YFSETQ come from the germline V gene. The CDR3 is CASSYYGQEGSYNEQFF. CDR3 coding DNA: TGCGCCAGCAGTTACTATGGCCAGGAGGGCTCCTACAATGAGCAGTTCTTC. The full variable domain, its missing parts supplied by reference TRBV5-1 and TRBJ2-1, is KAGVTQTPRYLIKTRGQQVTLSCSPISGHRSVSWYQQTPGQGLQFLFEYFSETQRNKGNFPGRFSGRQFSNSRSEMNVSTLELGDSALYLCASSYYGQEGSYNEQFFGPGTRLTVL.

The chain is built from TRBV19 and TRBJ1-3; D remains unclear. Deletions cut 7 bases from V and 1 base from J, with 20 bases between. The germline gives CDR1 LNHDA, CDR2 SQIVND (reference sequence). CDR3 size: 17 residues. The CDR3 sequence is CASTPGTAHSSGNTIYF. The CDR3 DNA sequence: TGTGCCAGTACCCCTGGTACAGCCCATAGTTCTGGAAACACCATATATTTT.

The J gene is TRBJ1-6, the V gene TRBV19, with TRBD1 matching 8 bases. The V gene end was trimmed by 8 bases and the J gene end by 9 bases; junction bases not matched to a gene: 9. The CDR3 totals 14 residues. CDR1 is LNHDA and CDR2 is SQIVND in the germline V gene (reference sequence). DNA for the CDR3: TGTGCCAGTTCTCCAGACAGGGGTTTTTCACCCCTCCACTTT. Encoded protein: CASSPDRGFSPLHF. The full variable domain, with the rest looked up from reference TRBV19 and TRBJ1-6, is DGGITQSPKYLFRKEGQNVTLSCEQNLNHDAMYWYRQDPGQGLRLIYYSQIVNDFQKGDIAEGYSVSREKKESFPLTVTSAQKNPTAFYLCASSPDRGFSPLHFGNGTRLTVT.

This sequence joins TRBV7-2 and TRBJ2-1; tentatively, D is TRBD1 (6 bases). This CDR3 spans 14 amino acids. Trimming cost V 3 bases and J 2 bases, with 8 bases left between them. The germline CDR1 and CDR2 sequences are SGHTA and FQGNSA. The CDR3 loop reads CASSLTGAYNEQFF. The DNA for the CDR3 is TGTGCCAGCAGCTTGACAGGTGCCTACAATGAGCAGTTCTTC. Using reference TRBV7-2 and TRBJ2-1 for the parts outside the CDR3, the full variable domain is GAGVSQSPSNKVTEKGKDVELRCDPISGHTALYWYRQSLGQGLEFLIYFQGNSAPDKSGLPSDRFSAERTGGSVSTLTIQRTQQEDSAVYLCASSLTGAYNEQFFGPGTRLTVL.

About this clone itself: Other DNA sequences of this sample code for an identical CDR3. The genes are TRBV7-2 and TRBJ2-5; the match to TRBD2 covers 7 bases. Germline loops: CDR1 SGHTA, CDR2 FQGNSA. The CDR3 totals 14 residues. The V gene end was trimmed by 0 bases and the J gene end by 4 bases; junction bases not matched to a gene: 2. Here the CDR3 reads CASSLAGGGETQYF. The CDR3 DNA reads as TGTGCCAGCAGCTTAGCGGGGGGGGGAGAGACCCAGTACTTC.

The chain employs TRBV9 and TRBJ2-3, with TRBD1 matching 9 bases. Germline V gene sequence: CDR1 SGDLS, CDR2 YYNGEE. V lost 2 bases and J lost 1; bases outside the gene matches: 8. This CDR3 is built from 17 residues. The CDR3 DNA reads as TGTGCCAGCAGCGTGGGGACAGGGTTATTCGGCACAGATACGCAGTATTTT. Translated: CASSVGTGLFGTDTQYF.

This chain uses TRBV19 with TRBJ2-1; D not resolved. Trimming took 3 bases from V and 1 from J, leaving 10 bases between them. The CDR3 runs 15 residues. Germline CDR1 LNHDA, CDR2 SQIVND (reference sequence). The CDR3 coding sequence is TGTGCCAGTAGTATGTTGCGAGGATCCTACAATGAGCAGTTCTTC. This gives the protein CASSMLRGSYNEQFF.